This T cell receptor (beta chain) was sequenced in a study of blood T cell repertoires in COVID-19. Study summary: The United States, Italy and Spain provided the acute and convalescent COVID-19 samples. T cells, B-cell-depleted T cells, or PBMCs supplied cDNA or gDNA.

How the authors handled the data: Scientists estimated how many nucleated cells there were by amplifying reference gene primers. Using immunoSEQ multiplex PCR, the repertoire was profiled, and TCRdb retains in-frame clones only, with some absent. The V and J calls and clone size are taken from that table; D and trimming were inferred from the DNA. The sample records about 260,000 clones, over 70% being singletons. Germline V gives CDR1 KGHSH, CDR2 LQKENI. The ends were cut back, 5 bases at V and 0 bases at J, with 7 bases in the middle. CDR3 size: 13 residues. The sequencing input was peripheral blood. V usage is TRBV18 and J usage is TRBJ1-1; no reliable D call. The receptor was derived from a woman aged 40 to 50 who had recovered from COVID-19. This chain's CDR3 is CASSGQMNTEAFF. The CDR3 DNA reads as TGTGCCAGCTCAGGGCAGATGAACACTGAAGCTTTCTTT.